This T cell receptor beta chain was retrieved from a study of cytomegalovirus exposure and HLA in healthy donors. Details on this clone: Its cognate antigen is unknown.

The CDR3 runs to 16 residues. The V gene lost 0 bases and the J gene lost 2 bases, with 8 bases spanning the gap. Germline V gives CDR1 MNHEY, CDR2 SVGAGI. Findings and limits, study-wide: A cluster of highly shared sequence variants was likely a sequencing artifact. Many donors carried some public TCRs, although rarity characterized most TCR sequences. In an earlier analysis, in some 600 donors, most V segments appeared productive either ~87% or ~30% of the time. Analyses of presence/absence relied on an assumption of roughly uniform sequencing depth across donors.

Use of 60 Vbeta and 13 Jbeta primers characterized the PCR. Method: immunoSEQ multiplex PCR; TCRdb's copy keeps in-frame clones and lacks some. Its clone listing holds tens of thousands of clones. The chain uses TRBV6-5 and TRBJ1-6; tentative D call: TRBD1 (6 bases). The clonotype was recovered from a man aged 50-59 years in good health and CMV-seronegative. The sequencing sample was made of PBMCs. The CDR3 bases are TGTGCCAGCAGTTACTCGAACAGGGCCTATAATTCACCCCTCCACTTT. Protein: CASSYSNRAYNSPLHF.